A single sample gave rise to the 25 T cell receptor beta chains below, sequenced in a study of T cell responses to AZD1222 COVID-19 vaccine. The repertoire was sequenced with immunoSEQ multiplex PCR; TCRdb's copy has only in-frame clones and lacks some. In the table there are approximately 150,000 clones, roughly 90% of which are singletons. The specimen was peripheral blood, collected 28 days after the second AZD1222 dose. The receptors were gathered from an adult who received the AZD1222 COVID-19 vaccine.

The V gene is TRBV25-1, the J gene TRBJ2-7; D call uncertain. The CDR3 has 14 residues. Germline V CDR1 and CDR2: MGHDK, SYGVNS. Trimming removed 6 bases at V and 0 bases at J, with 12 bases between. CDR3 in amino acids: CASSPRLSSYEQYF. Here the CDR3 DNA reads TGTGCCAGCAGCCCCAGGCTTAGCTCCTACGAGCAGTACTTC.

The V and J genes are TRBV2 and TRBJ1-1; D not certain. The germline V gene has CDR1 SNHLY and CDR2 FYNNEI. Trimming left V 7 bases short and J 3 bases short, with 9 bases between. The CDR3 spans 12 residues. The CDR3 DNA reads as TGTGCCAGCACCCCCCAGGACACTGAAGCTTTCTTT. Translating gives CASTPQDTEAFF.

The chain links TRBV10-3 to TRBJ2-7; TRBD2 agrees at 10 bases. The CDR3 extends over 15 amino acids. CDR1 and CDR2 (germline): ENHRY, SYGVKD. Unmatched junction bases numbered 4, after V lost 2 bases and J lost 3 bases. In DNA form, the CDR3 reads TGTGCCATCAGTGAGGGACTAGCGGCCCACTACGAGCAGTACTTC. The encoded protein is CAISEGLAAHYEQYF.

The chain employs TRBV7-6 and TRBJ2-2; D might be TRBD1 (5 bases). There are 13 residues in the CDR3. Germline V CDR1 and CDR2: SGHVS, FNYEAQ. V lost 4 bases to trimming and J lost 3 bases, with 6 bases between them. This CDR3 is CASSSRDTGELFF. The DNA for the CDR3 is TGTGCCAGCAGCTCCAGGGACACCGGGGAGCTGTTTTTT.

On this clone itself: The identical CDR3 is also encoded by other nucleotide sequences in the sample. CDR3 bases: TGTGCCAGCAGCTCGAAGAACACTGAAGCTTTCTTT. Amino acids: CASSSKNTEAFF. V and J are TRBV7-9 and TRBJ1-1; no reliable D call. The V end lost 4 bases, the J end lost 1 base, and 4 bases lay between the germline ends. The germline V gene has CDR1 SEHNR and CDR2 FQNEAQ (reference sequence). This CDR3 comprises 12 residues.

The rearrangement joins TRBV2 to TRBJ1-5; 7 positions agree with TRBD1. V was clipped by 4 bases and J by 1 base; unmatched bases: 4. Per germline, CDR1 SNHLY and CDR2 FYNNEI. The CDR3 is made up of 15 amino acids. CDR3 coding DNA: TGTGCCAGCAGTGGGGACAGCCTAAGCAATCAGCCCCAGCATTTT. It is translated as CASSGDSLSNQPQHF. The full variable domain, its missing parts supplied by reference TRBV2 and TRBJ1-5, is EPEVTQTPSHQVTQMGQEVILRCVPISNHLYFYWYRQILGQKVEFLVSFYNNEISEKSEIFDDQFSVERPDGSNFTLKIRSTKLEDSAMYFCASSGDSLSNQPQHFGDGTRLSIL.

The J gene is TRBJ1-1, the V gene TRBV6-6, with D possibly TRBD1 on 6 matching bases. Trimming left V 2 bases short and J 0 bases short, with 10 bases between. Germline V lookup: CDR1 MNHNY, CDR2 SVGAGI (reference sequence). The CDR3 spans 15 residues. The CDR3 sequence is CASSYEGGVNTEAFF. CDR3 in DNA: TGTGCCAGCAGTTACGAGGGGGGAGTGAACACTGAAGCTTTCTTT.

V usage is TRBV6-5 and J usage is TRBJ1-2; D gene ambiguous. Germline V gene sequence: CDR1 MNHEY, CDR2 SVGAGI. V lost 0 bases and J 4 bases, leaving 9 bases between the germline ends. CDR3 length equals 14 residues. CDR3 sequence (DNA): TGTGCCAGCAGTTACTCGGAGACACCCTATGGCTACACCTTC. Translation gives CASSYSETPYGYTF.

This clone came up once. The J gene is TRBJ2-3, the V gene TRBV29-1, with 10 bases that match TRBD1. After removal of 6 bases from V and 3 bases from J, the junction contained 3 bases not matched to a gene. The CDR3 runs 13 residues. Looked up from germline, CDR1 is SQVTM and CDR2 is ANQGSEA. The CDR3 nucleotides read TGCAGCGTGAGACAGGGGGCGACAGATACGCAGTATTTT. Encoded protein: CSVRQGATDTQYF.

The J gene is TRBJ1-2, the V gene TRBV30; 7 positions agree with TRBD1. The junction had 9 bases not matched to a gene; V was cut back by 1 base and J by 7 bases. The CDR3 length is 14 residues. Germline CDR1 GTSNPN, CDR2 SVGIG (reference sequence). The CDR3 DNA reads as TGTGCCTGGAGTGCCCCGGTGGCAGGGGGTGGCTACACCTTC. It codes for CAWSAPVAGGGYTF.

The chain has TRBV6-5 and TRBJ2-1, with D perhaps matching TRBD1 or TRBD2 (5 bases each). V lost 2 bases and J lost 5, with 10 bases in between. The CDR3 covers 14 residues. CDR1 and CDR2 from the germline V gene are MNHEY and SVGAGI. The CDR3 here is CASSYGTGHNEQFF. The CDR3 DNA sequence: TGTGCCAGCAGTTACGGGACCGGGCACAATGAGCAGTTCTTC.

The rearrangement joins TRBV4-2 to TRBJ2-7; 15 nucleotides align to TRBD2. V gave up 3 bases and J gave up 2 bases; unmatched junction bases: 8. CDR3 length equals 18 residues. From germline, CDR1 is LGHNA and CDR2 YNFKEQ. CDR3 bases: TGTGCCAGCAGCCAGGGCGGGACTAGCGGGAGGCTAACCTACGAGCAGTACTTC. This sequence encodes CASSQGGTSGRLTYEQYF.

This sequence joins TRBV19 and TRBJ1-2, with D perhaps matching TRBD1 (5 bases). The V gene lost 5 bases and the J gene lost 4 bases, with 14 bases spanning the gap. CDR3 length equals 14 residues. Germline lookup yields CDR1 LNHDA and CDR2 SQIVND (reference sequence). The CDR3 protein is CASSAAPTAYGYTF. CDR3 coding DNA: TGTGCCAGTAGTGCCGCACCGACAGCCTATGGCTACACCTTC.

This clone came up once. This chain uses TRBV7-9 with TRBJ1-1, with 7 bases fitting TRBD1. V shed 1 base and J 0 bases; nucleotides not matched to a gene: 5. CDR3 length equals 16 residues. The germline V gene encodes CDR1 SEHNR and CDR2 FQNEAQ (reference sequence). The CDR3, as DNA: TGTGCCAGCAGCTTAGGAAGGGGGCCGTTGAACACTGAAGCTTTCTTT. It specifies CASSLGRGPLNTEAFF.

The rearrangement joins TRBV6-5 to TRBJ1-3; D possibly corresponds to TRBD1 (5 bases). CDR1 is MNHEY and CDR2 is SVGAGI in the germline V gene. Trimming shortened V by 0 bases and J by 8 bases, and 8 bases separated the two germline ends. The CDR3 covers 13 residues. The CDR3 DNA reads TGTGCCAGCAGTTACTCCGGAGGGGACACCATATATTTT. Its protein is CASSYSGGDTIYF.

V usage is TRBV3-1 (or the pseudogene TRBV3-2) and J usage is TRBJ1-4, with 7 nucleotides matching TRBD1. CDR1 LGHDT and CDR2 YNNKEL come from the germline V gene (reference sequence). The CDR3 has 13 residues. After removal of 5 bases from V and 7 bases from J, the junction contained 4 bases not matched to a gene. Here the CDR3 DNA reads TGTGCCAGCAGCTATCGACAGGGTGAAAAACTGTTTTTT. It yields the protein CASSYRQGEKLFF.

The chain employs TRBV19 and TRBJ2-3; 14 bases are shared with TRBD2. The CDR3 sequence is 20 residues long. In germline, CDR1 is LNHDA, CDR2 SQIVND (reference sequence). V lost 4 bases and J lost 4; bases outside the gene matches: 16. CDR3 region: CASSKKTGTSGSGKADTQYF. CDR3 nucleotides: TGTGCCAGTAGTAAAAAAACAGGGACTAGCGGGAGCGGGAAGGCAGATACGCAGTATTTT.

The rearrangement joins TRBV6-2 or TRBV6-3 to TRBJ2-1; D not resolved. CDR1 is MNHEY and CDR2 is SVGEGT in the germline V gene. The ends were cut back, 2 bases at V and 8 bases at J, with 13 bases in the middle. The CDR3 has 14 amino acids. The CDR3 nucleotides are TGTGCCAGCAGTTACGCGGCTGCAGCCGATGAGCAGTTCTTC. It is translated as CASSYAAAADEQFF.

The DNA of the CDR3 is TGTGCCAGCAGCCCGGGGACGGGGCCCCAGCATTTT. As protein: CASSPGTGPQHF. The chain combines TRBV12-3 or TRBV12-4 with TRBJ1-5; a possible D gene is TRBD1 (5 bases). V gave up 6 bases and J gave up 9 bases, with 12 bases separating them. CDR3 length: 12 amino acids.

CDR3: CASSIVGTSGTPGELFF. The DNA of the CDR3 is TGTGCCAGTAGTATTGTGGGGACTAGCGGGACGCCCGGGGAGCTGTTTTTT. The J gene is TRBJ2-2, the V gene TRBV19; TRBD2 agrees at 13 bases. Looked up from germline, CDR1 is LNHDA and CDR2 is SQIVND (reference sequence). The CDR3 spans 17 residues. Losses at the gene ends were 3 bases for V and 6 bases for J; bases not matched to a gene: 7.

This clone was detected only once. The J gene is TRBJ2-1, the V gene TRBV14; 12 bases are shared with TRBD2. The V and J ends lost 1 base and 8 bases, in that order; junction bases with no gene match: 3. The germline CDR1 and CDR2 sequences are SGHDN and FVKESK. The CDR3 is 15 amino acids. CDR3 sequence (DNA): TGTGCCAGCAGCCAAGGACTAGCGGGAGTCGATGAGCAGTTCTTC. It encodes CASSQGLAGVDEQFF.

This clone has a single count. The J gene is TRBJ1-2, the V gene TRBV2, with a tentative D call TRBD1 (6 bases). This CDR3 is 12 amino acids long. V was trimmed by 3 bases and J by 8 bases, leaving 10 bases between them. The germline V gene has CDR1 SNHLY and CDR2 FYNNEI. The CDR3 is CASSEEGGGYTF. CDR3 sequence (DNA): TGTGCCAGCAGTGAGGAAGGGGGGGGCTACACCTTC.

This rearrangement joins TRBV6-5 to TRBJ2-3; 12 bases are a match to TRBD2. This CDR3 spans 16 amino acids. The germline V gene encodes CDR1 MNHEY and CDR2 SVGAGI. V was pared by 2 bases and J by 5 bases, with 5 bases of the junction left unmatched. CDR3 protein: CASSYGLAGGIDTQYF. CDR3 DNA: TGTGCCAGCAGTTACGGTCTAGCGGGAGGGATAGATACGCAGTATTTT.

This chain connects TRBV2 to TRBJ2-7, with 13 bases that match TRBD2. The CDR3 is 15 amino acids. Unmatched junction bases numbered 8, after V lost 5 bases and J lost 7 bases. The germline V gene encodes CDR1 SNHLY and CDR2 FYNNEI. The CDR3 here is CASSWTSGGPGEQYF. As DNA, the CDR3 is TGTGCCAGCAGTTGGACTAGCGGGGGCCCAGGGGAGCAGTACTTC.

This chain connects TRBV24-1 to TRBJ2-4; D call uncertain. V was trimmed by 1 base and J by 8 bases, leaving 8 bases between them. The CDR3 is made up of 13 amino acids. The germline gives CDR1 KGHDR, CDR2 SFDVKD. The CDR3 loop is CATSDFRYHIQYF. In DNA form, the CDR3 reads TGTGCCACCAGTGATTTCCGGTATCACATTCAGTACTTC.